This T cell receptor (beta chain) comes out of a study of early T cells in non-severe SARS-CoV-2 infection. This clonotype was observed many times. CDR1 LNHNV and CDR2 YYDKDF come from the germline V gene (reference sequence). This CDR3 region has 17 residues. Trimming cost V 0 bases and J 3 bases, with 15 bases left between them. A single record per CDR3 protein comes from TCRdb applying MiXCR to the 5' RACE reads. The sample has about 26,000 distinct CDR3 sequences, approximately 4% seen once. The V and J genes are TRBV15 and TRBJ2-1; D may be TRBD2 (5 bases). Sequenced material: whole blood. This TCR derives from an adult who was a healthcare worker with PCR-confirmed SARS-CoV-2 infection or an uninfected control (not recorded which). CDR3 in amino acids: CATSRDTRERGYNEQFF. As DNA, the CDR3 is TGTGCCACCAGCAGAGACACTAGGGAGCGTGGCTACAATGAGCAGTTCTTC.